The sample holds a few counts of the clone carrying this T cell receptor beta chain. The antigen remains unidentified. Once RNA had been extracted, it was reverse transcribed into cDNA to act as the sequencing template. Generated by immunoSEQ multiplex PCR, the TCRdb table keeps only in-frame clones and is missing some. This table has around 120,000 clones, 40% to 55% appearing once. Germline CDR1 and CDR2: SQVTM and ANQGSEA. CDR3 length equals 13 residues. Trimming took off 6 bases at V and 4 bases at J, with 14 bases between the two ends. The data originate from a study of CD8+ T cells in alopecia areata. Study results and limitations: Besides other cells, scalp samples also yield sequences of resident alphabeta T cells from normal skin. Relative to normal scalp, lesional scalp, especially alopecia totalis/universalis, showed higher clonality.

Alopecia areata patients gave lesional scalp punch biopsies and peripheral blood samples. Sequencing used NKG2D-low CD8+ T cells sorted from blood. The chain is built from TRBV29-1 and TRBJ2-3; D is perhaps TRBD1 or TRBD2 (6 bases each). The receptor comes from a human donor with alopecia areata. Here the CDR3 reads CSVEGPGADTQYF. The CDR3 region has the DNA TGCAGCGTGGAGGGTCCAGGGGCAGATACGCAGTATTTT.